This T cell receptor (beta chain) was identified in a study of spatial heterogeneity in lung cancer. At the level of the study: For the average unique TCR and UMI combination, more than 8.5 occurrences appeared in raw reads. Study-level findings and limits: Tumor mutation count correlated with how many alpha and beta TCRs expanded intratumorally.

This clonotype came up many times. Its antigen is as yet unknown. TCRdb re-analysed the 5' RACE reads in MiXCR, keeping a single row per CDR3 protein. The sample includes around 8,100 distinct CDR3 sequences, 11% to 15% of them seen just once. Time point defined: sample taken at primary tumor resection. Whole RNA came from tumor, nontumor lung or frozen PBMC and was sequenced without being sorted. The V end was cut by 5 bases, the J end by 10 bases, with 21 bases between. CDR1 SGHTA and CDR2 FQGNSA come from the germline V gene. The length of the CDR3 is 16 residues. This clonotype originated in a female donor with early-stage non-small cell lung cancer. The rearrangement links TRBV7-2 to TRBJ1-6; D perhaps matches TRBD1 (6 bases). The specimen comprised lung tumor tissue, sampled at surgery. DNA for the CDR3: TGTGCCAGCAGCCCTAATTCGGGACATATGATCTCACCCCTCCACTTT. Translating gives CASSPNSGHMISPLHF.